This TCR beta chain was sequenced in a study of cytotoxic CD8 clonotypes in ibrutinib-treated CLL (dated by TCRdb to 2020 to 2022). Turning to the overall study: The cohort had 11 relapsed/refractory and some 15 treatment-naive patients; 17 were IGHV unmutated. Responses were partial in approximately 24 patients and complete in 2; after median approximately 5.5 years follow-up, roughly 14 stayed in remission and about twelve progressed. Response samples were taken after a median of 12 months on treatment, ranging from roughly 6 to 36 months. On average, each sample yielded about 250,000 productive templates and about 95,000 productive rearrangements. Longitudinal samples were available for about 30% of the 86 trial participants. Cryopreserved peripheral blood mononuclear cells were obtained before treatment, at response, and at either sustained remission or disease progression. Every sample from remission and from progressive disease was obtained while the patients were still on ibrutinib. Overall study results and their limits: Baseline clonality exceeded that of age-matched healthy donors and correlated strongly with circulating CD8+ T-cell counts. Public clonotypes were rare and either shrank or stayed stable during treatment, and the rise in clonality at ibrutinib response reflected expansion of private clonotypes. At ibrutinib response clonality went up, during sustained remission it held steady, and at progression it dropped back toward baseline. Sampling times were not matched between patients in sustained remission and patients whose disease was progressing, and lymph node repertoires were not examined.

Note on this clone: Its specific antigen is unknown. Per-base qualities were not stored, and no clone one base away is much larger.

The sample's time point label, in plain terms: approximately twelve months on ibrutinib. For TCR beta library preparation, approximately 2 micrograms of genomic DNA were isolated from cryopreserved PBMCs. Longitudinal blood samples from CLL patients on ibrutinib monotherapy underwent high-throughput TCR beta sequencing. The patients took part in an open-label, single-center phase 2 trial of ibrutinib monotherapy. On a MiSeq, deep resolution sequencing aimed for a depth between 1 in 1 million and 1 in 200,000 T cells, with each clonotype covered approximately 9.2x on average. The immunoSEQ hsTCRB Kit was used to generate TCR beta libraries. As for the authors' bioinformatics: The data were analyzed with ImmunoSEQ Analyzer and ImmunoSEQ Data Assistant, and V, D and J gene assignments followed IMGT definitions. Clonality, which ranges from 0 to 1, was calculated by subtracting the normalized Shannon entropy of productive rearrangement frequencies from one. Only overrepresented clonotypes making up at least 0.05% of the repertoire of each patient were included in the public clonotype analysis. Fewer than 15 age-matched healthy donor repertoires from immuneACCESS served as clonality controls. TCRdb carries this immuneACCESS record with in-frame sequences only. Its versions omit some clonotypes, under half of them owing to an unresolved V gene in the studies checked, with the rest unexplained. V, J and clone size are taken as reported in that table, and D and trimming were inferred from the DNA itself. In all, the sample holds around 200,000 clones, and 65% to 80% of those were seen once. Approximately 6.3% of the sample is taken by the ten largest.

Sample: PBMCs, taken after 12 months of ibrutinib treatment. This TCR was recovered from a human donor with chronic lymphocytic leukemia.

For the CDR3, the sequence is CASSVGLTNYGYTF. The nucleotides read TGTGCCAGCAGTGTTGGGCTTACTAACTATGGCTACACCTTC. The chain uses TRBV6-1 and TRBJ1-2, with no confidently assigned D gene. Taken from the germline V gene, the CDR1 and CDR2 loops are MNHNS and SASEGT. Including the terminal cysteine and phenylalanine, the CDR3 comprises 14 residues. The retained sequence is limited to the CDR3, 42 bases, with the frame set at the first base. V is cut by 4 bases and J by 0 bases, and the space between the germline ends is 9 bases.